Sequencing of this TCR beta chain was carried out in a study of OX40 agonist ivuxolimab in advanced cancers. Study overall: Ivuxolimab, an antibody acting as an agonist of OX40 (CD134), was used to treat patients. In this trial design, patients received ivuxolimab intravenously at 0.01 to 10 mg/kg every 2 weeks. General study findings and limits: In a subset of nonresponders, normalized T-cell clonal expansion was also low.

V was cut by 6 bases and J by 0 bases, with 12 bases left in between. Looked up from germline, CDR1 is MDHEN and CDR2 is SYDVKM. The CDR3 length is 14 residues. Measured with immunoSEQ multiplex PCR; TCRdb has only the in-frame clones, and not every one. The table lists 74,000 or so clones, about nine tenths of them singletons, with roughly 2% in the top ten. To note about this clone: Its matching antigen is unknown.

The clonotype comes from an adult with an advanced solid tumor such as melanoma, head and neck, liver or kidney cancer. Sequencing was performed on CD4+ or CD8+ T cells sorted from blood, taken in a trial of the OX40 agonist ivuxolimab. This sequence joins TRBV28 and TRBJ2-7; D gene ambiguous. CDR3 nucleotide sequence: TGTGCCAGCAGAGAACCCGGTAGCTCCTACGAGCAGTACTTC. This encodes CASREPGSSYEQYF.